This is a list of T cell receptor beta chains from one sample in a study of cytomegalovirus exposure and HLA in healthy donors. Some clones are missing from TCRdb's copy, which holds only in-frame ones; the method was immunoSEQ multiplex PCR. The sample contains approximately 50,000 clones, 50% to 70% of which appear only once. The sample comprised PBMCs. Receptors originate from a human donor in good health. The CDR3 runs from the conserved cysteine through the conserved F or W. A D gene is named only where the DNA matches it firmly. Size is stated for part of the rows, as once, few or many counts, or as a class when the clone is expanded.

>.|TRBV7-6|.|14|TRBJ2-3
CASSSINRVDTQYF
TGTGCCAGCAGCTCCATCAACAGGGTGGATACGCAGTATTTT
>few|TRBV6-5|.|15|TRBJ1-1
CASSYSSGGNTEAFF
TGTGCCAGCAGTTACTCTTCAGGAGGGAACACTGAAGCTTTCTTT
>.|TRBV7-2|.|13|TRBJ1-2
CASSPYRVPGYTF
TGTGCCAGCAGCCCTTACAGGGTACCTGGCTACACCTTC
>.|TRBV13|TRBD1|14|TRBJ1-6
CASSPWTGNSPLHF
TGTGCCAGCAGCCCTTGGACAGGGAATTCACCCCTCCACTTT
>.|TRBV10-3|TRBD1|14|TRBJ2-7
CATWGGQGQGEQYF
TGTGCCACCTGGGGGGGACAGGGGCAGGGCGAGCAGTACTTC
>few|TRBV4-1|TRBD2|16|TRBJ2-5
CASSQDYQRGQETQYF
TGCGCCAGCAGCCAAGATTATCAGCGGGGGCAAGAGACCCAGTACTTC
>few|TRBV9|TRBD1|16|TRBJ1-1
CASSVNQGATNTEAFF
TGTGCCAGCAGCGTAAACCAGGGGGCGACGAACACTGAAGCTTTCTTT
>.|TRBV30|TRBD1|13|TRBJ2-5
CAWRWTGGETQYF
TGTGCCTGGAGGTGGACAGGGGGAGAGACCCAGTACTTC
>few|TRBV7-9|TRBD1|13|TRBJ2-1
CASSLGTGVEQFF
TGTGCCAGCAGCTTAGGGACAGGGGTCGAGCAGTTCTTC
>.|TRBV5-1|TRBD1|19|TRBJ2-5
CASSLAPGQVGVVQETQYF
TGCGCCAGCAGCTTGGCCCCGGGACAGGTGGGGGTCGTCCAAGAGACCCAGTACTTC
>.|TRBV27|.|16|TRBJ1-5
CASSLQGNGANQPQHF
TGTGCCAGCAGTTTACAAGGTAACGGAGCCAATCAGCCCCAGCATTTT
>.|TRBV6-5|.|14|TRBJ1-5
CASSWGGSNQPQHF
TGTGCCAGCAGTTGGGGGGGGAGCAATCAGCCCCAGCATTTT
>few|TRBV18|TRBD2|17|TRBJ2-5
CASSPASGRGGQETQYF
TGTGCCAGCTCACCCGCCTCGGGGCGGGGGGGGCAAGAGACCCAGTACTTC
>.|TRBV4-1|.|14|TRBJ1-5
CASSLGQPNQPQHF
TGCGCCAGCAGCCTCGGACAGCCTAATCAGCCCCAGCATTTT
>few|TRBV30|TRBD1|13|TRBJ1-2
CAFRGDRDYGYTF
TGTGCCTTCAGAGGGGACAGGGACTATGGCTACACCTTC
>few|TRBV4-1|.|14|TRBJ1-6
CASSQGRGLPPLHF
TGCGCCAGCAGCCAAGGTCGGGGATTGCCACCCCTCCACTTT
>.|TRBV7-9|TRBD1|16|TRBJ1-2
CASSLEVGQRNYGYTF
TGTGCCAGCAGCTTAGAGGTGGGACAGAGGAACTATGGCTACACCTTC
>.|TRBV11-2|.|15|TRBJ1-4
CASSGRQSNNEKLFF
TGTGCCAGCAGCGGGCGACAGAGTAATAATGAAAAACTGTTTTTT
>few|TRBV7-2|.|16|TRBJ2-1
CASSLAGTRRYNEQFF
TGTGCCAGCAGCTTAGCCGGGACTCGAAGATACAATGAGCAGTTCTTC
>.|TRBV7-2|TRBD1|13|TRBJ2-7
CASTGTGDHEQYF
TGTGCCAGCACCGGGACAGGGGACCACGAGCAGTACTTC
>.|TRBV19|.|11|TRBJ1-1
CASRGNTEAFF
TGTGCCAGCCGGGGGAACACTGAAGCTTTCTTT
>few|TRBV21-1|.|19|TRBJ2-1
CASSKDLGGTGSGYNEQFF
TGTGCCAGCAGCAAAGATTTGGGAGGGACAGGCAGCGGCTACAATGAGCAGTTCTTC